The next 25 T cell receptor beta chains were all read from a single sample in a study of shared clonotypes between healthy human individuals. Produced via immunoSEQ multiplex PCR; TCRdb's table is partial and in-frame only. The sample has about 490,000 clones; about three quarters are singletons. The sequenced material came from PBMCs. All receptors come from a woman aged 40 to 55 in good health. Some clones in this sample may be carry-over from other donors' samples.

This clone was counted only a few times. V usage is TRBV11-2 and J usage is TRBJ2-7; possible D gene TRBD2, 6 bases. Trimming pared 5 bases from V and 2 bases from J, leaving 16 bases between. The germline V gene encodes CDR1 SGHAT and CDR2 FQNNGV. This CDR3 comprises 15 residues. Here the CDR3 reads CASSALSSVTYEQYF. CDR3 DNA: TGTGCCAGCAGCGCCCTTTCTAGCGTAACCTACGAGCAGTACTTC.

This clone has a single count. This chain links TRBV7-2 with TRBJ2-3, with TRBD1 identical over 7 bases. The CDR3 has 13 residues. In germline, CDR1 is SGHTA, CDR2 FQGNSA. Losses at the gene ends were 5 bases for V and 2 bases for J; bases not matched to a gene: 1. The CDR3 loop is CASSDRVTDTQYF. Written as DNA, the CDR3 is TGTGCCAGCAGCGACAGGGTCACAGATACGCAGTATTTT.

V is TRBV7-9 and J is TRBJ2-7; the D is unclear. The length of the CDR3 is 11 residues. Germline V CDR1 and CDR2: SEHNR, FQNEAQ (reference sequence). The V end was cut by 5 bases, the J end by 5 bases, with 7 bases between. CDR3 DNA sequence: TGTGCCAGCAGCCCCGGAGACGAGCAGTACTTC. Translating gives CASSPGDEQYF.

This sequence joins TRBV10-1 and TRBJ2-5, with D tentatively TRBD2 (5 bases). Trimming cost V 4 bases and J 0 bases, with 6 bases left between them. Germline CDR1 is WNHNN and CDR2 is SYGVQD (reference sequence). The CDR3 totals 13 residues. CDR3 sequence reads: CASSVDYQETQYF. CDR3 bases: TGCGCCAGCAGTGTGGACTACCAAGAGACCCAGTACTTC.

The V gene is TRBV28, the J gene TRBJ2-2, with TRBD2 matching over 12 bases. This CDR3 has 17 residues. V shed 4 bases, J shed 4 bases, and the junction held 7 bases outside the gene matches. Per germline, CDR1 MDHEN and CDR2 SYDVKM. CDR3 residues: CASSSASGRAITGELFF. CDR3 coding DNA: TGTGCCAGCAGTTCGGCTAGCGGGAGGGCCATCACCGGGGAGCTGTTTTTT.

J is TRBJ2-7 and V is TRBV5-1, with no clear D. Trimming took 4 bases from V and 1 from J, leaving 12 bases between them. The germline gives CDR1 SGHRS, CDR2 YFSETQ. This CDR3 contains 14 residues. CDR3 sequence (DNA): TGCGCCAGCAGCATTTCAGTAAGATCCTACGAGCAGTACTTC. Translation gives CASSISVRSYEQYF.

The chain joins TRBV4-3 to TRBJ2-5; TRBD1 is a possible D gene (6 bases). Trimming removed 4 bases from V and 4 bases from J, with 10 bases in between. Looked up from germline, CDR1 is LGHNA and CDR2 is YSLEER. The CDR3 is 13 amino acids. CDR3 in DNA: TGCGCCAGCAGCCGCACAGGGCCAGAGACCCAGTACTTC. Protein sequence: CASSRTGPETQYF.

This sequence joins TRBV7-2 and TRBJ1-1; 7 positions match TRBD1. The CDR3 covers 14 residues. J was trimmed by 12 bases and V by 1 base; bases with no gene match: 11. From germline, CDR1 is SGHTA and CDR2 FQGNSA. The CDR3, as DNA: TGTGCCAGCAGCTTAGGTTTGGGCTCAGGGGGAACTTTCTTT. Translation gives CASSLGLGSGGTFF.

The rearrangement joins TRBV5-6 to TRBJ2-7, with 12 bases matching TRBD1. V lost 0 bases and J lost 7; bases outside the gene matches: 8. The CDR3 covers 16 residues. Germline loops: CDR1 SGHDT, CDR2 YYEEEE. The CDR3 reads CASSLVRDRGLGEQYF. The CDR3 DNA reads TGTGCCAGCAGCTTGGTTCGGGACAGGGGGCTCGGGGAGCAGTACTTC.

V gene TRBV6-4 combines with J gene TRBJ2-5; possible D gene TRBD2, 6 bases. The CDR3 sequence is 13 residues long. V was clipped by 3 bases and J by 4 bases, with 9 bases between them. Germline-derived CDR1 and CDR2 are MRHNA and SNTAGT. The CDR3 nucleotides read TGTGCCAGCAGTGAATTGGGGGGAGAGACCCAGTACTTC. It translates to CASSELGGETQYF.

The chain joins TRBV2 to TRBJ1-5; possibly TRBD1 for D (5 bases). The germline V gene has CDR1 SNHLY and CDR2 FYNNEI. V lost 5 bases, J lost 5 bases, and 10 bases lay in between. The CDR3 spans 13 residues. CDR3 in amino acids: CASSRQGDQPQHF. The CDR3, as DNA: TGTGCCAGCAGTCGGCAGGGTGATCAGCCCCAGCATTTT.

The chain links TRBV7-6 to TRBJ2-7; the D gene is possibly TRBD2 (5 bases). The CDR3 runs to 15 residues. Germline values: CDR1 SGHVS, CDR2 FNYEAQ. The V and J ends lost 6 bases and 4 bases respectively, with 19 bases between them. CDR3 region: CASSLQIGTGYEQYF. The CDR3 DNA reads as TGTGCCAGCAGTCTGCAGATAGGCACGGGGTACGAGCAGTACTTC. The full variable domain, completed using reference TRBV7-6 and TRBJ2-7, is GAGVSQSPRYKVTKRGQDVALRCDPISGHVSLYWYRQALGQGPEFLTYFNYEAQQDKSGLPNDRFSAERPEGSISTLTIQRTEQRDSAMYRCASSLQIGTGYEQYFGPGTRLTVT.

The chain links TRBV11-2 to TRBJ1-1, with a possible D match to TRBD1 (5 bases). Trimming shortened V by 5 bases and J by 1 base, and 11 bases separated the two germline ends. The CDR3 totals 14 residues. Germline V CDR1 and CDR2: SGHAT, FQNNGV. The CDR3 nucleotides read TGTGCCAGCAGCCCGGGGGGGTCGAACACTGAAGCTTTCTTT. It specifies CASSPGGSNTEAFF.

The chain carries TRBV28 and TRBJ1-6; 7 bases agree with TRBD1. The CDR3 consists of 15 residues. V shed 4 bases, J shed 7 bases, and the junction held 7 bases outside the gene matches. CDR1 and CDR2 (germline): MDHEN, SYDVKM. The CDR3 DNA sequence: TGTGCCAGCAGTTCAACCGGGACAGCAAATTCACCCCTCCACTTT. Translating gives CASSSTGTANSPLHF.

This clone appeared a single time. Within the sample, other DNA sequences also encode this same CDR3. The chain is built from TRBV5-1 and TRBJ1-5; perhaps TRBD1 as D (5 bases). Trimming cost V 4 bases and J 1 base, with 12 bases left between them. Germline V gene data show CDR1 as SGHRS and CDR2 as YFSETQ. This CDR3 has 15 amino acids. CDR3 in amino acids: CASSLRGGSNQPQHF. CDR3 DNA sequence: TGCGCCAGCAGCCTCCGGGGGGGAAGCAATCAGCCCCAGCATTTT.

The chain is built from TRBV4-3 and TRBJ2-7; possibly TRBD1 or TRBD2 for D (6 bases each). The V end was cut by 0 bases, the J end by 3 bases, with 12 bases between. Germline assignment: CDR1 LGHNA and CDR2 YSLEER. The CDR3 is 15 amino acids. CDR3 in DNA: TGCGCCAGCAGCCAAGATCTCGGGGGCGGCTACGAGCAGTACTTC. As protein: CASSQDLGGGYEQYF.

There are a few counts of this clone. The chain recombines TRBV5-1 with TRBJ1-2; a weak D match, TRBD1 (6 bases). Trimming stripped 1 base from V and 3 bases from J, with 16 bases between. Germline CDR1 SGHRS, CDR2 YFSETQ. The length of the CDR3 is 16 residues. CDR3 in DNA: TGCGCCAGCAGCTTGATACTCACAGGGATGGACTATGGCTACACCTTC. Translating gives CASSLILTGMDYGYTF.

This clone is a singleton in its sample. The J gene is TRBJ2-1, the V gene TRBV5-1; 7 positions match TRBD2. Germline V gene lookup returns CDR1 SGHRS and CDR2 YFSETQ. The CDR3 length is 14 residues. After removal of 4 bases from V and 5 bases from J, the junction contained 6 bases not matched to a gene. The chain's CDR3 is CASSPPGGNNEQFF. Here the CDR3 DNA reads TGCGCCAGCAGCCCTCCGGGAGGTAACAATGAGCAGTTCTTC. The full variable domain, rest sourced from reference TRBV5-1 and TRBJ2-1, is KAGVTQTPRYLIKTRGQQVTLSCSPISGHRSVSWYQQTPGQGLQFLFEYFSETQRNKGNFPGRFSGRQFSNSRSEMNVSTLELGDSALYLCASSPPGGNNEQFFGPGTRLTVL.

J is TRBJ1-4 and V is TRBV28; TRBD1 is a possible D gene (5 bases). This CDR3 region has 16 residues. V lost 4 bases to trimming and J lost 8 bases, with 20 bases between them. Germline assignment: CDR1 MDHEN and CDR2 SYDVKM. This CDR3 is CASSWSGTVAEEKLFF. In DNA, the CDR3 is TGTGCCAGCAGTTGGTCCGGGACTGTCGCGGAGGAAAAACTGTTTTTT.

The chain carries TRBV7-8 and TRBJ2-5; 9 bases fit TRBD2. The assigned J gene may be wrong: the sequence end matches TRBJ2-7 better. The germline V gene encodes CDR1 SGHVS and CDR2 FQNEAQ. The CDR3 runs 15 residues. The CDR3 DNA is TGTGCCAGCAGCTCACGACTAGCGGCTACCTACGAGCAGTACTTC. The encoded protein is CASSSRLAATYEQYF.

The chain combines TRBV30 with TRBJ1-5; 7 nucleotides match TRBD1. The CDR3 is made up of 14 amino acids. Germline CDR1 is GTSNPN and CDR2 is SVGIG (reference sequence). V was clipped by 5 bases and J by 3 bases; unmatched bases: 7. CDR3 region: CAWGRDRANQPQHF. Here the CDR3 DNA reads TGTGCCTGGGGGAGAGACAGGGCCAATCAGCCCCAGCATTTT.

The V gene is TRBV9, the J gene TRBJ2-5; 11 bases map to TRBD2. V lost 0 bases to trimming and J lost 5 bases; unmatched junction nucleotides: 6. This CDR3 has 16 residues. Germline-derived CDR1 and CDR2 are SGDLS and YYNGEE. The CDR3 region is CASSVELAGVRETQYF. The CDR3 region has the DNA TGTGCCAGCAGCGTAGAACTAGCGGGAGTCAGGGAGACCCAGTACTTC.

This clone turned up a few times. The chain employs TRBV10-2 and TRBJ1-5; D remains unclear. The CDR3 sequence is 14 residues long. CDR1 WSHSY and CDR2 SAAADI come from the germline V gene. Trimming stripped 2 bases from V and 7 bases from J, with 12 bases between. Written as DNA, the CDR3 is TGCGCCAGCAGTGAGACAAAACTTTTACAGCCCCAGCATTTT. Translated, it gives CASSETKLLQPQHF.

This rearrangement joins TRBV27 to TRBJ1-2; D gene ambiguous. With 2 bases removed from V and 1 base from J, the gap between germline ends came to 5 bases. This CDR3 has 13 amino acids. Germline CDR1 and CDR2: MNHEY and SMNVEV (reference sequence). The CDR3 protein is CASSLQINYGYTF. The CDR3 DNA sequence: TGTGCCAGCAGTTTACAGATTAACTATGGCTACACCTTC.

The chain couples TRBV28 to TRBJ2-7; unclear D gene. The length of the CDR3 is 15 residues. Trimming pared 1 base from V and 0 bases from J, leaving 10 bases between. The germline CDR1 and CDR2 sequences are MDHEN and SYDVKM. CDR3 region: CASSLSGQVSYEQYF. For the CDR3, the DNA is TGTGCCAGCAGTTTATCAGGCCAGGTCTCCTACGAGCAGTACTTC.